Shown below are 32 T cell receptor beta chains from a single sample sequenced in a study of blood T cell repertoires in COVID-19. Only in-frame clones appear in the TCRdb table, and some are missing; sequencing was by immunoSEQ multiplex PCR. Among some 81,000 clones listed, 90% to 95% were seen once. The sequenced sample consisted of peripheral blood. These receptor sequences come from a human donor with active COVID-19. The donor label of this sample is uncertain.

The chain carries TRBV21-1 and TRBJ1-1. TRBV21-1 is noted as a pseudogene. This CDR3 is 13 amino acids long. As DNA, the CDR3 is TGTGCCAGCAGCAGAGGGTGGGACACTGAAGCTTTCTTT. It translates to CASSRGWDTEAFF.

J is TRBJ2-7 and V is TRBV5-4, with TRBD2 as a possible D gene (6 bases). The germline gives CDR1 SGHNT, CDR2 YYREEE (reference sequence). This CDR3 contains 14 residues. V dropped 0 bases and J dropped 7 bases, with 14 bases sitting between them. CDR3 sequence (DNA): TGTGCCAGCAGCTTGGGGGGTCGACGGGAGGAGCAGTACTTC. Translation gives CASSLGGRREEQYF.

This chain links TRBV19 with TRBJ2-7; TRBD1 aligns across 8 bases. Germline V gene sequence: CDR1 LNHDA, CDR2 SQIVND (reference sequence). With V trimmed by 10 bases and J by 2 bases, 7 bases remained unmatched. The CDR3 length is 13 residues. The CDR3: CATARDRTYEQYF. The CDR3 bases are TGTGCCACCGCCCGGGACAGGACCTACGAGCAGTACTTC.

The gene calls are TRBV30 and TRBJ1-2; a possible D gene is TRBD1 (5 bases). Germline CDR1 and CDR2: GTSNPN and SVGIG (reference sequence). This CDR3 is built from 15 residues. V shed 0 bases and J shed 3 bases, with 14 bases lying between them. CDR3 region: CAWSVSTEVDYGYTF. In DNA form, the CDR3 reads TGTGCCTGGAGTGTATCGACAGAGGTGGACTATGGCTACACCTTC. Full variable domain (missing parts from reference TRBV30 and TRBJ1-2): SQTIHQWPATLVQPVGSPLSLECTVEGTSNPNLYWYRQAAGRGLQLLFYSVGIGQISSEVPQNLSASRPQDRQFILSSKKLLLSDSGFYLCAWSVSTEVDYGYTFGSGTRLTVV.

The J gene is TRBJ2-1, the V gene TRBV10-3, with D possibly TRBD2 on 6 matching bases. Trimming pared 6 bases from V and 7 bases from J, leaving 16 bases between. The CDR3 consists of 14 residues. Per germline, CDR1 ENHRY and CDR2 SYGVKD. This CDR3 is CAIRTAGLWNEQFF. Written as DNA, the CDR3 is TGTGCCATCAGGACCGCGGGGTTATGGAATGAGCAGTTCTTC.

The chain couples TRBV7-5 to TRBJ1-2; TRBD1, the D gene given by the table, was not confirmed from the DNA. TRBV7-5 is reported as a pseudogene. This CDR3 has 16 amino acids. The CDR3 sequence: CARSLVSRGFNYGYTF. The CDR3 DNA sequence: TGTGCCAGAAGCTTAGTGTCCAGGGGATTTAACTATGGCTACACCTTC.

J is TRBJ1-3 and V is TRBV6-5; 8 bases are a match to TRBD1. The junction had 12 bases not matched to a gene; V was cut back by 6 bases and J by 8 bases. The CDR3 has 15 residues. CDR1 and CDR2 (germline): MNHEY, SVGAGI. The CDR3 region is CASRPDRTGSDTIYF. Here the CDR3 DNA reads TGTGCCAGCAGGCCCGACCGGACAGGGAGCGACACCATATATTTT.

V usage is TRBV5-1 and J usage is TRBJ2-3; TRBD2 agrees at 9 bases. The J segment lost 7 bases and the V segment lost 7 bases, leaving 10 bases of the junction unmatched. The CDR3 consists of 14 residues. Germline CDR1 is SGHRS and CDR2 is YFSETQ. CDR3 DNA sequence: TGCGCCAGCTGTCCGGGGACTAGCCTCAATACGCAGTATTTT. Its translation is CASCPGTSLNTQYF.

This chain joins TRBV19 and TRBJ1-3; 9 bases agree with TRBD1. Germline loops: CDR1 LNHDA, CDR2 SQIVND (reference sequence). Unmatched junction bases numbered 6, after V lost 8 bases and J lost 4 bases. CDR3 length equals 14 residues. The CDR3 is CASSPGTGGNTIYF. The CDR3 DNA reads as TGTGCCAGTTCTCCCGGGACAGGGGGAAACACCATATATTTT.

The rearrangement joins TRBV9 to TRBJ2-7; tentatively, D is TRBD2 (6 bases). V was shortened by 4 bases and J by 6 bases, with 26 bases between the two germline ends. Germline V gene data show CDR1 as SGDLS and CDR2 as YYNGEE. The CDR3 spans 17 residues. The CDR3 nucleotides read TGTGCCAGCAGCCCCAACCTAGGAGGGGCTGGTGGCCTCGAGCAGTACTTC. This gives the protein CASSPNLGGAGGLEQYF. The whole variable domain, filled in from reference TRBV9 and TRBJ2-7, reads DSGVTQTPKHLITATGQRVTLRCSPRSGDLSVYWYQQSLDQGLQFLIQYYNGEERAKGNILERFSAQQFPDLHSELNLSSLELGDSALYFCASSPNLGGAGGLEQYFGPGTRLTVT.

This chain's CDR3 is CSVRGGARGEKLFF. In DNA, the CDR3 is TGCAGCGTTAGGGGAGGGGCGCGGGGAGAAAAACTGTTTTTT. V gene TRBV29-1 combines with J gene TRBJ1-4, with D perhaps matching TRBD1 (5 bases). The CDR3 has 14 residues. CDR1 and CDR2 from the germline V gene are SQVTM and ANQGSEA. V lost 5 bases to trimming and J lost 8 bases, with 18 bases between them.

The gene calls are TRBV5-6 and TRBJ2-3, with 7 bases that match TRBD1. This CDR3 comprises 14 residues. V shed 4 bases and J 7 bases; nucleotides not matched to a gene: 9. Germline V gives CDR1 SGHDT, CDR2 YYEEEE. The DNA of the CDR3 is TGTGCCAGCAGCGCCATAGAGGGGGCTTATACGCAGTATTTT. Amino acid sequence: CASSAIEGAYTQYF.

This clone turned up a few times. The rearrangement joins TRBV7-9 to TRBJ1-2, with 9 bases aligning to TRBD1. Germline values: CDR1 SEHNR, CDR2 FQNEAQ (reference sequence). This CDR3 comprises 15 residues. Germline trimming cut 1 base from V and 3 bases from J; bases unmatched to any gene: 3. CDR3 nucleotides: TGTGCCAGCAGCTTAGAGGGGGACAGGGACTATGGCTACACCTTC. It is translated as CASSLEGDRDYGYTF.

The genes are TRBV6-6 and TRBJ1-1, with 9 bases lining up with TRBD1. This CDR3 has 14 amino acids. Germline assignment: CDR1 MNHNY and CDR2 SVGAGI (reference sequence). The ends lost 5 bases at V and 6 bases at J; junction bases unmatched: 7. For the CDR3, the DNA is TGTGCCAGCAGTGGAGGGACAGGGCAAGCTGAAGCTTTCTTT. Its protein is CASSGGTGQAEAFF.

The chain uses TRBV5-4 and TRBJ2-7, with TRBD1 matching 8 bases. The CDR3 is 15 residues long. With V trimmed by 3 bases and J by 2 bases, 7 bases remained unmatched. Germline V gene data show CDR1 as SGHNT and CDR2 as YYREEE (reference sequence). The CDR3 DNA sequence: TGTGCCAGCAGCTCACGGGACAGGCCCACCTACGAGCAGTACTTC. It encodes CASSSRDRPTYEQYF.

This chain connects TRBV2 to TRBJ2-1, with 8 bases fitting TRBD1. The V gene end was trimmed by 7 bases and the J gene end by 9 bases; junction bases not matched to a gene: 11. This CDR3 has 14 amino acids. The germline CDR1 and CDR2 sequences are SNHLY and FYNNEI. Here the CDR3 DNA reads TGTGCCAGCATGAAGACAGGGGATTCAGGTGAGCAGTTCTTC. It specifies CASMKTGDSGEQFF.

Only one count was recorded for this clone. The chain recombines TRBV19 with TRBJ2-6; 8 bases line up with TRBD2. V lost 2 bases to trimming and J lost 3 bases; unmatched junction nucleotides: 6. Germline V lookup: CDR1 LNHDA, CDR2 SQIVND (reference sequence). CDR3 length equals 17 residues. Here the CDR3 reads CASSIYGGAGGANVLTF. CDR3 DNA: TGTGCCAGTAGTATATACGGGGGGGCAGGTGGGGCCAACGTCCTGACTTTC.

This chain links TRBV10-1 with TRBJ1-2; TRBD1 agrees at 8 bases. The CDR3 is made up of 18 amino acids. CDR1 and CDR2 (germline): WNHNN, SYGVQD (reference sequence). V lost 3 bases, J lost 1 base, and 13 bases stayed unmatched. The CDR3 coding sequence is TGCGCCAGCAGTGAACCAAATGGACAGGGTACCCTTAACTATGGCTACACCTTC. It translates to CASSEPNGQGTLNYGYTF.

The chain has TRBV6-5 and TRBJ1-2; D might be TRBD1 (6 bases). Germline loops: CDR1 MNHEY, CDR2 SVGAGI. The CDR3 runs 15 residues. Trimming stripped 5 bases from V and 4 bases from J, with 17 bases between. CDR3 residues: CASSRARDNLYGYTF. Here the CDR3 DNA reads TGTGCCAGCAGTAGAGCCCGGGACAATCTCTATGGCTACACCTTC.

The chain has TRBV15 and TRBJ1-2; TRBD1 might be the D (6 bases). The germline V and J ends were trimmed by 0 bases and 2 bases, with 19 bases remaining between them. This CDR3 is built from 18 residues. Germline CDR1 reads LNHNV; CDR2 reads YYDKDF (reference sequence). CDR3 nucleotides: TGTGCCACCAGCAGAGATAGAGGACATGGGGGCCAAAACTATGGCTACACCTTC. Translation: CATSRDRGHGGQNYGYTF.

The gene calls are TRBV4-1 and TRBJ1-5; 12 bases match TRBD1. Germline-derived CDR1 and CDR2 are MGHRA and YSYEKL. With 3 bases clipped from V and 5 bases from J, the junction kept 8 bases outside the gene matches. The CDR3 runs to 17 residues. For the CDR3, the DNA is TGCGCCAGCAGCCAGTCTCAGGGACAGGGGGCCGATCAGCCCCAGCATTTT. As protein: CASSQSQGQGADQPQHF.

The chain combines TRBV3-1 (or the pseudogene TRBV3-2) with TRBJ1-2; a possible D gene is TRBD1 (6 bases). CDR1 and CDR2 (germline): LGHDT, YNNKEL (reference sequence). The CDR3 is made up of 12 amino acids. The V end lost 11 bases, the J end lost 4 bases, and 14 bases lay between the germline ends. The CDR3 reads CAAGAPPYGYTF. The CDR3 nucleotides are TGTGCCGCAGGGGCCCCCCCCTATGGCTACACCTTC.

The gene calls are TRBV12-3 or TRBV12-4 and TRBJ2-3, with D possibly matching TRBD2 (5 bases). The CDR3 length is 13 residues. V was cut by 10 bases and J by 6 bases, with 17 bases left in between. CDR3 in DNA: TGTGCCACCGGGGTTAACCTCCGCGATACGCAGTATTTT. Translated: CATGVNLRDTQYF.

This rearrangement joins TRBV19 to TRBJ1-5; no clear D gene. CDR1 LNHDA and CDR2 SQIVND come from the germline V gene (reference sequence). V gave up 4 bases and J gave up 6 bases, with 10 bases separating them. The CDR3 contains 13 residues. The CDR3 DNA sequence: TGTGCCAGTAGTACTCGGGTCCCTCAGCCCCAGCATTTT. It yields the protein CASSTRVPQPQHF.

The rearrangement uses TRBV18 and TRBJ1-3; a possible D gene is TRBD2 (6 bases). The J call could be wrong; TRBJ2-2 is a better fit for the DNA end. Germline CDR1 and CDR2: KGHSH and LQKENI. The CDR3 has 14 residues. CDR3 amino acids: CASSPPGRPGELFF. The CDR3 coding sequence is TGTGCCAGCTCACCTCCCGGGAGACCCGGGGAGCTGTTTTTT.

The rearrangement uses TRBV5-8 and TRBJ1-5; D perhaps matches TRBD1 (6 bases). The CDR3 spans 11 residues. V gave up 4 bases and J gave up 15 bases, with 14 bases separating them. Germline CDR1 and CDR2: SGHTS and YDEGEE. The CDR3 loop reads CASSRGGPPHF. The DNA for the CDR3 is TGTGCCAGCAGCCGGGGGGGCCCGCCGCATTTT.

The rearrangement uses TRBV7-2 and TRBJ1-2, with a possible D match to TRBD1 (6 bases). This CDR3 is built from 14 residues. The V end lost 4 bases, the J end lost 1 base, and 10 bases lay between the germline ends. Germline loops: CDR1 SGHTA, CDR2 FQGNSA. In nucleotides, the CDR3 is TGTGCCAGCAGCTCAAGGGGGTTTAACTATGGCTACACCTTC. This sequence encodes CASSSRGFNYGYTF.

This clone occurred once. The CDR3 is CASSFTALGGGSRTDTQYF. DNA of the CDR3: TGTGCCAGCAGCTTCACCGCTCTGGGGGGAGGGTCAAGGACAGATACGCAGTATTTT. The V gene is TRBV7-2, the J gene TRBJ2-3, with TRBD2 matching 7 bases. Germline V CDR1 and CDR2: SGHTA, FQGNSA. The CDR3 consists of 19 residues. The J segment lost 3 bases and the V segment lost 3 bases, leaving 18 bases of the junction unmatched.

This clone was found once. This sequence joins TRBV24-1 and TRBJ2-1, with 8 bases lining up with TRBD2. The CDR3 spans 16 residues. Germline CDR1 reads KGHDR; CDR2 reads SFDVKD. With V trimmed by 2 bases and J by 10 bases, 12 bases remained unmatched. The CDR3 region is CATSDSQSGSSWEQFF. In DNA, the CDR3 is TGTGCCACCAGTGATTCCCAAAGCGGGAGCTCGTGGGAGCAGTTCTTC.

The chain is built from TRBV10-1 and TRBJ1-5, with D unresolved. This CDR3 is 14 amino acids long. Looked up from germline, CDR1 is WNHNN and CDR2 is SYGVQD (reference sequence). V was shortened by 2 bases and J by 5 bases, with 10 bases between the two germline ends. The CDR3 is CASSEGRDHQPQHF. CDR3 sequence (DNA): TGCGCCAGCAGTGAGGGGAGGGATCATCAGCCCCAGCATTTT.

The V call is TRBV6-6, the J call TRBJ2-5; D ambiguous. V was cut by 6 bases and J by 4 bases, with 12 bases left in between. CDR1 and CDR2 from the germline V gene are MNHNY and SVGAGI (reference sequence). The CDR3 spans 13 residues. The CDR3 DNA reads TGTGCCAGCAGCTCGACACGTCTAGAGACCCAGTACTTC. This sequence encodes CASSSTRLETQYF.

The chain combines TRBV5-5 with TRBJ2-5; TRBD1 might be the D (6 bases). V lost 4 bases and J 0 bases, leaving 13 bases between the germline ends. This CDR3 is 15 amino acids long. CDR1 is SGHKS, CDR2 YYEKEE, per germline (reference sequence). CDR3 protein: CASSLPQGYQETQYF. CDR3 DNA sequence: TGTGCCAGCAGCCTCCCCCAGGGGTACCAAGAGACCCAGTACTTC.